This TCR beta chain is from a study of T cell responses to AZD1222 COVID-19 vaccine. TCRdb keeps only in-frame clones here, not all; method: immunoSEQ multiplex PCR. The table records 150,000 to 200,000 clones, about 89% of them present only once. The CDR3 has 12 amino acids. The germline gives CDR1 SGHNT, CDR2 YYREEE (reference sequence). Trimming pared 3 bases from V and 7 bases from J, leaving 8 bases between. Comment on this clone: Its target is unknown.

Findings and caveats of the study: None of the repertoires were sampled until the peak T cell response had passed. Most donors were white British, females outnumbered males, and clonal diversity was possibly underestimated.

The sequencing here drew on peripheral blood, taken on day 0 of AZD1222 vaccination. This TCR was sampled from an adult in good health. The chain joins TRBV5-4 to TRBJ2-1, with D possibly matching TRBD2 (6 bases). The CDR3 sequence: CASSWDLNEQFF. CDR3 nucleotide sequence: TGTGCCAGCAGCTGGGACTTAAATGAGCAGTTCTTC.